The rows below give T cell receptor beta chains drawn from one sample of a study of CXCR3-negative and CXCR3-positive naive CD8 T cells. TCRdb processed the 5' RACE reads again and assigns one entry to each CDR3 protein, with no DNA. The table counts over 100,000 distinct CDR3 sequences; roughly 0.35% lies in the top ten. The sequenced sample consisted of naive CXCR3+ CD8+ T cells from blood. These receptors were collected from a human donor in good health. Some clones in this sample may be carry-over from other donors' samples. Both conserved end residues are part of each CDR3.

j_call,v_call,cdr3_aa
TRBJ2-7,TRBV6-6,CASSRGTSGVYEQYF
TRBJ2-1,TRBV24-1,CATSDRRLAAINEQFF
TRBJ2-7,TRBV4-1,CASSHRQGPYEQYF
TRBJ2-5,TRBV7-9,CASRPNPRRETQYF
TRBJ2-7,TRBV23-1,CASHQGGIRYEQYF
TRBJ2-4,TRBV4-1,CGSSQGLRLADEQYF
TRBJ1-1,TRBV21-1,CANYGGHPGTEAFF
TRBJ2-7,TRBV9,CASSAEGGLAYEQYF
TRBJ2-2,TRBV7-9,CASSLAGKGTGELFF
TRBJ2-1,TRBV6-2/TRBV6-3,CASSSSNNEQFF
TRBJ2-1,TRBV7-2,CAGGVYNEQFF
TRBJ2-5,TRBV6-2/TRBV6-3,CASSYPPSGSDQETQYF
TRBJ2-7,TRBV4-3,CASSQDWTGGMYEQYF
TRBJ2-5,TRBV15,CATSRDRAGETQYF
TRBJ2-6,TRBV6-6,CASSYDPGALHVLTF
TRBJ2-7,TRBV28,CASRPRLAGSYEQYF
TRBJ2-3,TRBV11-2,CASSLVAGGITSGDTDTQYF
TRBJ2-7,TRBV6-2/TRBV6-3,CASSYSKDRSSYEQYF
TRBJ2-1,TRBV20-1,CSALRLAGENYEQFF
TRBJ2-5,TRBV12-3/TRBV12-4,CASSLLAGGEETQYF
TRBJ2-7,TRBV7-6,CASSLVGDPYEQYF
TRBJ2-7,TRBV5-5,CASSFGTLSFEQYF
TRBJ1-1,TRBV18,CASSPERTAVTEAFF
TRBJ1-1,TRBV29-1,CSATGMNTEAFF
TRBJ2-5,TRBV28,CASSNRWELQETQYF
TRBJ2-1,TRBV6-5,CASSYSTSGAYNEQFF
TRBJ2-7,TRBV29-1,CSAAGGLAYEQYF
TRBJ1-2,TRBV7-9,CASSRQTDGQGRPNYGYTF
TRBJ2-7,TRBV5-1,CASSLVSGQTYEQYF
TRBJ2-7,TRBV28,CASSPRLGRSYEQYF
TRBJ2-3,TRBV4-2,CASSQGMGTDTQYF
TRBJ1-2,TRBV27,CASSAGTAAYGYTF
TRBJ2-7,TRBV27,CASSLHDSSYEQYF
TRBJ2-1,TRBV29-1,CSVELRSSYNEQFF
TRBJ2-3,TRBV29-1,CSVEGRTDTSTDTQYF
TRBJ2-7,TRBV20-1,CSAETSGTAYEQYF
TRBJ2-7,TRBV28,CASSSDRGVENYEQYF
TRBJ2-5,TRBV7-8,CASSFGRGAPQETQYF
TRBJ2-3,TRBV9,CASSVEGRWMDTQYF